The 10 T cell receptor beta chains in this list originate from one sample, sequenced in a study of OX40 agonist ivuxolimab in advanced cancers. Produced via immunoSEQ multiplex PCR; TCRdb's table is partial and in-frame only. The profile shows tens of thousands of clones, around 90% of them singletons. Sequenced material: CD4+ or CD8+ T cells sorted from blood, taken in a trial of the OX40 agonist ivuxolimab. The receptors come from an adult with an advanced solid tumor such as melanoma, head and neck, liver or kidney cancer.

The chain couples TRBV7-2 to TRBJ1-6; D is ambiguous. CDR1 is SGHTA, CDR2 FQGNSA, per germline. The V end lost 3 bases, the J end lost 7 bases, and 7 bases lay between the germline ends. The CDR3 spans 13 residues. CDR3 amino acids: CASSLDGNSPLHF. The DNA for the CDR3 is TGTGCCAGCAGCTTGGACGGGAATTCACCCCTCCACTTT.

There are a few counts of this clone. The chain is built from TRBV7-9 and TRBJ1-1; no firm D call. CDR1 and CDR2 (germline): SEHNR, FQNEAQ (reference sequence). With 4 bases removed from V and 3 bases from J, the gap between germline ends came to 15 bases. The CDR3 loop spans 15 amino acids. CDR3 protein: CASSSINFVDTEAFF. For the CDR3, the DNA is TGTGCCAGCAGCTCGATTAATTTTGTCGACACTGAAGCTTTCTTT.

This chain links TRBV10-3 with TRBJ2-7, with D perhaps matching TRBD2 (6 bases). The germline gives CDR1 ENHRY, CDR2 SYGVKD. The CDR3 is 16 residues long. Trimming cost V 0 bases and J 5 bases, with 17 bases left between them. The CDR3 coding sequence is TGTGCCATCAGTGAGTCGGGGTCTAGCGTATCCCACGAGCAGTACTTC. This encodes CAISESGSSVSHEQYF.

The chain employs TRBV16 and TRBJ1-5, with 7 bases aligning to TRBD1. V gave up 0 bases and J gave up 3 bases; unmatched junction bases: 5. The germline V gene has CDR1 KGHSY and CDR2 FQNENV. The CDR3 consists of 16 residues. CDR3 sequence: CASSQSGDRDNQPQHF. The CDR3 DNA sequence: TGTGCCAGCAGCCAATCGGGCGACAGGGACAATCAGCCCCAGCATTTT.

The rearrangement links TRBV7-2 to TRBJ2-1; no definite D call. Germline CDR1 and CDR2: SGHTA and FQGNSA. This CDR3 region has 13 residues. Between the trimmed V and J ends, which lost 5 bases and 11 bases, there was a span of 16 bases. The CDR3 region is CASSLQLTGKQFF. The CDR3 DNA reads TGTGCCAGCAGCCTCCAGTTGACGGGTAAGCAGTTCTTC.

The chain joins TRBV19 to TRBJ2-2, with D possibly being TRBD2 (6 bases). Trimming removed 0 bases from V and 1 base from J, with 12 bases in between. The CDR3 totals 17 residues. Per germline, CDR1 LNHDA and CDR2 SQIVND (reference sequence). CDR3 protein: CASSIDRLAENTGELFF. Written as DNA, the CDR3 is TGTGCCAGTAGTATAGATCGGTTAGCGGAGAACACCGGGGAGCTGTTTTTT.

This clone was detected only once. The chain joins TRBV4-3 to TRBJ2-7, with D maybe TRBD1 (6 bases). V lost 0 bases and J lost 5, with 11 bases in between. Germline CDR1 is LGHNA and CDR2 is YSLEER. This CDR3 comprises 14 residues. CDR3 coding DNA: TGCGCCAGCAGCCAAGAACCACAGGGCCACGAGCAGTACTTC. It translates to CASSQEPQGHEQYF.

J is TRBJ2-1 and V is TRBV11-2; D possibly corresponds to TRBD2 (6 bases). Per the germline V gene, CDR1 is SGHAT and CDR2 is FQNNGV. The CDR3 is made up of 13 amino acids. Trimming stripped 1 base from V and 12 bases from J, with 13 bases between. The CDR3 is CASSLAPSDVQFF. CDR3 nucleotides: TGTGCCAGCAGCTTAGCCCCTAGCGACGTGCAGTTCTTC.

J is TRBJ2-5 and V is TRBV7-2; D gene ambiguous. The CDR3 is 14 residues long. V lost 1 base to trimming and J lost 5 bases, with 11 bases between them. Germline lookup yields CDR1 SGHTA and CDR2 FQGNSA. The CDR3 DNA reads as TGTGCCAGCAGCTTAGGGAACGGGTTCGAGACCCAGTACTTC. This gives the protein CASSLGNGFETQYF.

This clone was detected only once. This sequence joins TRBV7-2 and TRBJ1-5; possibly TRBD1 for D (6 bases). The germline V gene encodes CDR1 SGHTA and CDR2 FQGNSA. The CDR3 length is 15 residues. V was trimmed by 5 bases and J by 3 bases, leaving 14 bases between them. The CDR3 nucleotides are TGTGCCAGCAGCCTAGTGGGGGACAACAATCAGCCCCAGCATTTT. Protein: CASSLVGDNNQPQHF. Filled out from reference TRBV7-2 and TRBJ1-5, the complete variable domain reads GAGVSQSPSNKVTEKGKDVELRCDPISGHTALYWYRQSLGQGLEFLIYFQGNSAPDKSGLPSDRFSAERTGGSVSTLTIQRTQQEDSAVYLCASSLVGDNNQPQHFGDGTRLSIL.